This is a list of T cell receptor beta chains from one sample in a study of metastatic and nonmetastatic thyroid tumors. With MiXCR, TCRdb called clones anew from the PCR reads. The sample has some 28,000 clones, approximately 15% seen once. Sequencing used blood. The receptors here all came from a female donor with papillary thyroid cancer or a benign thyroid nodule (not recorded which). Some clones in this sample may be carry-over from other donors' samples. Each CDR3 is given with its conserved first and last residue. Size values are once, few and many counts, or a class for expanded clones, and some rows have none.

clone size: few; J gene: TRBJ2-1; V gene: TRBV2; CDR3 protein: CASRSGTSDHEQLF
clone size: many; J gene: TRBJ2-7; V gene: TRBV6-1; CDR3 protein: CASSEAGASYEQYF
clone size: once; J gene: TRBJ2-5; V gene: TRBV7-3; CDR3 protein: CASSLNGGEETQYF
clone size: many; J gene: TRBJ2-6; V gene: TRBV20-1; CDR3 protein: CSATDSGSGANVLTF
clone size: -; J gene: TRBJ1-2; V gene: TRBV28; CDR3 protein: CASSDGGFTYGYTF
clone size: -; J gene: TRBJ1-1; V gene: TRBV9; CDR3 protein: CASSVEENTEAFF
clone size: -; J gene: TRBJ2-1; V gene: TRBV14; CDR3 protein: CASGQEPGPCNEQFF
clone size: many; J gene: TRBJ2-6; V gene: TRBV6-4; CDR3 protein: CASSDSRGSGANVLTF
clone size: many; J gene: TRBJ2-1; V gene: TRBV7-8; CDR3 protein: CASSLGFTSADEQFF
clone size: medium-sized; J gene: TRBJ2-7; V gene: TRBV2; CDR3 protein: CASSWGLTYEQYF
clone size: many; J gene: TRBJ1-6; V gene: TRBV20-1; CDR3 protein: CSAVRGFNSPLHF
clone size: many; J gene: TRBJ2-1; V gene: TRBV4-1; CDR3 protein: CASSQGNLAGIDNEQFF
clone size: few; J gene: TRBJ1-6; V gene: TRBV2; CDR3 protein: CASTARAGDNSPLHF
clone size: few; J gene: TRBJ2-3; V gene: TRBV6-1; CDR3 protein: CASSKWDSPTDTQYF